Following are 15 T cell receptor beta chains from one sample sequenced in a study of CD8 T cells in Susac syndrome. RNA totalling roughly 0.45 to 1 ug underwent reverse transcription with random hexamers. TCRdb fed the immunoSEQ multiplex PCR reads into MiXCR, producing one record per CDR3 protein. The sample contains roughly 120,000 distinct CDR3 sequences, around 94% of which appear only once. The specimen sequenced was CD4+ T cells from PBMCs. The receptors originated from a human donor in good health.

The CDR3 region is CASSPQGGSPLHF. The CDR3 region has the DNA TGTGCCAGCAGCCCACAGGGAGGTTCACCCCTCCACTTT. This rearrangement joins TRBV6-4 to TRBJ1-6; D possibly corresponds to TRBD1 (6 bases). The germline gives CDR1 MRHNA, CDR2 SNTAGT. There are 13 residues in the CDR3. The germline V and J ends were trimmed by 6 bases and 9 bases, with 12 bases remaining between them.

CDR3 sequence (DNA): TGTGCCAGCAGCCAAGCTCTCCTTCCGGGAGGCCAAGAGACCCAGTACTTC. This gives the protein CASSQALLPGGQETQYF. The rearrangement joins TRBV3-1 to TRBJ2-5; 7 bases agree with TRBD2. The CDR3 contains 17 residues. CDR1 and CDR2 (germline): LGHDT, YNNKEL (reference sequence). The V gene end was trimmed by 1 base and the J gene end by 1 base; junction bases not matched to a gene: 9.

V is TRBV12-3 or TRBV12-4 and J is TRBJ2-7; the D call may be TRBD1 or TRBD2 (5 bases each). V was cut by 5 bases and J by 2 bases, with 10 bases left in between. The CDR3 spans 13 residues. The CDR3 bases are TGTGCCAGCAGTCGGGACGCCCCCTACGAGCAGTACTTC. Residues: CASSRDAPYEQYF.

The chain uses TRBV7-2 and TRBJ2-3; D unresolved. The CDR3 length is 14 residues. Per the germline V gene, CDR1 is SGHTA and CDR2 is FQGNSA. V lost 5 bases, J lost 6 bases, and 15 bases lay in between. The DNA of the CDR3 is TGTGCCAGCAGCCTACGCCTTAGGGCTGATACGCAGTATTTT. This sequence encodes CASSLRLRADTQYF.

V usage is TRBV27 and J usage is TRBJ2-7; TRBD1 aligns across 9 bases. V shed 6 bases, J shed 3 bases, and the junction held 15 bases outside the gene matches. CDR1 is MNHEY, CDR2 SMNVEV, per germline (reference sequence). The CDR3 extends over 17 amino acids. The CDR3 spells CASRRHRDREGDYEQYF. For the CDR3, the DNA is TGTGCCAGCAGGAGACATAGGGACAGGGAGGGGGACTACGAGCAGTACTTC.

V and J are TRBV6-6 and TRBJ2-3; 7 bases are shared with TRBD2. Unmatched junction bases numbered 15, after V lost 6 bases and J lost 6 bases. This CDR3 has 16 residues. CDR1 is MNHNY and CDR2 is SVGAGI in the germline V gene (reference sequence). CDR3 coding DNA: TGTGCCAGCAGCACCTTATTTGCGGGAGAGGGCGATACGCAGTATTTT. Amino acid sequence: CASSTLFAGEGDTQYF.

The chain combines TRBV3-1 with TRBJ2-5, with D possibly TRBD1 on 6 matching bases. CDR3 length: 15 amino acids. Trimming left V 3 bases short and J 1 base short, with 12 bases between. Germline values: CDR1 LGHDT, CDR2 YNNKEL (reference sequence). CDR3: CASSQAGDLQETQYF. CDR3 nucleotides: TGTGCCAGCAGCCAGGCAGGGGATCTCCAAGAGACCCAGTACTTC.

The chain carries TRBV6-5 and TRBJ2-7; tentatively, D is TRBD1 (5 bases). Germline lookup yields CDR1 MNHEY and CDR2 SVGAGI. CDR3 length: 13 amino acids. Trimming took 8 bases from V and 2 from J, leaving 13 bases between them. CDR3 loop: CASGKDRTYEQYF. CDR3 DNA: TGTGCCAGCGGTAAAGACAGAACCTACGAGCAGTACTTC.

This clonotype appeared a few times. The genes are TRBV18 and TRBJ1-5; D possibly corresponds to TRBD1 (6 bases). CDR3 size: 14 residues. The ends were cut back, 4 bases at V and 2 bases at J, with 9 bases in the middle. The germline V gene has CDR1 KGHSH and CDR2 LQKENI. DNA of the CDR3: TGTGCCAGCTCACTCGGGGGCGGCAATCAGCCCCAGCATTTT. Its translation is CASSLGGGNQPQHF.

The rearrangement links TRBV7-9 to TRBJ2-7; D is ambiguous. CDR1 SEHNR and CDR2 FQNEAQ come from the germline V gene (reference sequence). The V end was cut by 1 base, the J end by 2 bases, with 9 bases between. The length of the CDR3 is 14 residues. The CDR3 bases are TGTGCCAGCAGCTTAGGGTCTGGCCCCTACGAGCAGTACTTC. This encodes CASSLGSGPYEQYF.

This chain connects TRBV12-3 or TRBV12-4 to TRBJ2-1; 10 bases map to TRBD1. V dropped 5 bases and J dropped 8; count of bases not matched to a gene: 6. CDR3 length: 14 amino acids. The CDR3 sequence: CASSPGTGAYEQFF. The CDR3, as DNA: TGTGCCAGCAGTCCCGGGACAGGGGCATATGAGCAGTTCTTC.

The chain combines TRBV2 with TRBJ2-5; 8 positions agree with TRBD1. Germline V gene sequence: CDR1 SNHLY, CDR2 FYNNEI. The junction had 12 bases not matched to a gene; V was cut back by 2 bases and J by 10 bases. The CDR3 has 15 amino acids. CDR3 DNA: TGTGCCAGCAGTGAATTAGGGGACAGGAGCGTGAGCCAGTACTTC. Encoded protein: CASSELGDRSVSQYF.

The V and J genes are TRBV6-5 and TRBJ1-2; TRBD1 might be the D (6 bases). With 0 bases removed from V and 4 bases from J, the gap between germline ends came to 9 bases. This CDR3 comprises 14 residues. Germline loops: CDR1 MNHEY, CDR2 SVGAGI. The CDR3 sequence is CASSYSGGSYGYTF. CDR3 sequence (DNA): TGTGCCAGCAGTTACTCAGGGGGGAGCTATGGCTACACCTTC.

The chain joins TRBV29-1 to TRBJ2-3; 7 bases match TRBD1. Germline-derived CDR1 and CDR2 are SQVTM and ANQGSEA. The CDR3 totals 15 residues. V shed 3 bases and J 1 base; nucleotides not matched to a gene: 7. The chain's CDR3 is CSVEGDSRGTDTQYF. Here the CDR3 DNA reads TGCAGCGTTGAGGGGGACAGCAGAGGCACAGATACGCAGTATTTT.

J is TRBJ2-7 and V is TRBV30, with 10 nucleotides matching TRBD2. The CDR3 spans 13 residues. Germline values: CDR1 GTSNPN, CDR2 SVGIG (reference sequence). With 3 bases clipped from V and 7 bases from J, the junction kept 6 bases outside the gene matches. The chain's CDR3 is CAWRTAGGREQYF. The CDR3, as DNA: TGTGCCTGGAGGACAGCGGGAGGGCGTGAGCAGTACTTC.